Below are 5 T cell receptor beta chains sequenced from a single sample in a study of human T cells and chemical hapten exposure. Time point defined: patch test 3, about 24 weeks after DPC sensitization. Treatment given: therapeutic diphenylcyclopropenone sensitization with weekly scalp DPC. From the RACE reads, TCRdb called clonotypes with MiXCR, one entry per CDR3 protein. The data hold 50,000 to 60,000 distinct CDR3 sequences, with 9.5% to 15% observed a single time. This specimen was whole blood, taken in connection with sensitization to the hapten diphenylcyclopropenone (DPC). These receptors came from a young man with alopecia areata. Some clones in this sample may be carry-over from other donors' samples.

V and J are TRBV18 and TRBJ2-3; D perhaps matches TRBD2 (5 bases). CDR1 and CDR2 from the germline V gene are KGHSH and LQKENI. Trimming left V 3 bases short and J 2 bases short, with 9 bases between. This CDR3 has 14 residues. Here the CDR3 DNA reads TGTGCCAGCTCACCTCCGGGAACCACAGATACGCAGTATTTT. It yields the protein CASSPPGTTDTQYF.

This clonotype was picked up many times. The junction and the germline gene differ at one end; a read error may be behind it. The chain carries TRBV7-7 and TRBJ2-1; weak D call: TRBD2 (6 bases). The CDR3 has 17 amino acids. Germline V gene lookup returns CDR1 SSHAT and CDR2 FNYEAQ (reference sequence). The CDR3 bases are TGTGCTAGCAGCGCAGTTTTAGGGGACTTCTCCTACAATGAGCAGTTCTTC. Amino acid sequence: CASSAVLGDFSYNEQFF.

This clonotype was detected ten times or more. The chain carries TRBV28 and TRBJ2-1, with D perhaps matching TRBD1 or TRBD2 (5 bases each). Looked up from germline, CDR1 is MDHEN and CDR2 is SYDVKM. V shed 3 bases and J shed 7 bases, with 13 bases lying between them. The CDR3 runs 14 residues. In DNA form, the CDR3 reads TGTGCCAGCAGTTTGGGGGACGCTCGAAATGAGCAGTTCTTC. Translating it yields CASSLGDARNEQFF.

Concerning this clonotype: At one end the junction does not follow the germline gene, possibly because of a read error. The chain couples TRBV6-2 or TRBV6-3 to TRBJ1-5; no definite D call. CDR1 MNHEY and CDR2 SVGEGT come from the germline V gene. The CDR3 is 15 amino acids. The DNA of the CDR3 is TGTGCTAGCAGTTACGCGGCAGGCGTTTGGGAGCCCCAGCATTTT. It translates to CASSYAAGVWEPQHF.

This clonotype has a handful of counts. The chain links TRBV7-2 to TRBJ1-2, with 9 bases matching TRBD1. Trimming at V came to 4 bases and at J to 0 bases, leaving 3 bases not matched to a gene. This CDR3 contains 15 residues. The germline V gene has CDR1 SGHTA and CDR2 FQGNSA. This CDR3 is CASSYRGLANYGYTF. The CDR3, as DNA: TGTGCCAGCAGCTACAGGGGGCTGGCTAACTATGGCTACACCTTC.